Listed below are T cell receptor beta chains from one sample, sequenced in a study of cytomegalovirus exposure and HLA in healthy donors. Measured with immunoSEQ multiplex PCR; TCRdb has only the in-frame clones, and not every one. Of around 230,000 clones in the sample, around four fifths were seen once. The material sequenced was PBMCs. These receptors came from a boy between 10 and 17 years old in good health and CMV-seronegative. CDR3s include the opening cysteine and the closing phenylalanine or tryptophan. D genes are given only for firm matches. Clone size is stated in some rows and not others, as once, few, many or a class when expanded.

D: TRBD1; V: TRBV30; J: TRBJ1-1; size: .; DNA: TGTGCCTGGAGTTCCGAGACAGGGATGGCTTTCTTT; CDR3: CAWSSETGMAFF
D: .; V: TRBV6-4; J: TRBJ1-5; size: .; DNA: TGTGCCAGCAGTTACGGAGGGGCCCTCGGTCAGCCCCAGCATTTT; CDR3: CASSYGGALGQPQHF
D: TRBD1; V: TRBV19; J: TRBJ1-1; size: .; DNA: TGTGCCAGTAGGCAAAGCCGGGACAGGGAGATGAACACTGAAGCTTTCTTT; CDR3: CASRQSRDREMNTEAFF
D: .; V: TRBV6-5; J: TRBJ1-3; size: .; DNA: TGTGCCAGCAGCCGCGGGGCTTCTGGAAACACCATATATTTT; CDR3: CASSRGASGNTIYF
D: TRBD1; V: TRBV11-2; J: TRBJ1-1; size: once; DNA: TGTGCCAGCAGTTCCCCCGGGACAGGGGTCACTGAAGCTTTCTTT; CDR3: CASSSPGTGVTEAFF
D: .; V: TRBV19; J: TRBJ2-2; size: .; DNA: TGTGCCAGTAGTAAGGCCGGCCTGAGGGGGGGGGATACCGGGGAGCTGTTTTTT; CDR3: CASSKAGLRGGDTGELFF
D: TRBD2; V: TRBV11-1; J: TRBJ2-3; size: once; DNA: TGTGCCAGCAGATTACTAGCGGGGGGCTCCCTTGGCACAGATACGCAGTATTTT; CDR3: CASRLLAGGSLGTDTQYF
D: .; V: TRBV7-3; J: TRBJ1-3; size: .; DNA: TGTGCCAGCAGCTTAAGATCAGGGGCCGGAAACACCATATATTTT; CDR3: CASSLRSGAGNTIYF
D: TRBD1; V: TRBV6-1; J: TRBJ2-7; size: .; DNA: TGTGCCAGCAGAGCCGGACAGGGGGTCAAGAACGAGCAGTACTTC; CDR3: CASRAGQGVKNEQYF
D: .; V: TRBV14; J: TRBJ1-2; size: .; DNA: TGTGCCAGCAGCCCACGGGGGATTTCTGGCTACACCTTC; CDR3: CASSPRGISGYTF
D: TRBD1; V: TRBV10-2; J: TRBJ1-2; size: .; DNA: TGCGCCAGCCGGGGGACAGGCGCCCCTCTTAACTATGGCTACACCTTC; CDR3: CASRGTGAPLNYGYTF
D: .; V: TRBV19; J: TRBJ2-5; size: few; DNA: TGTGCCACCAGGGGCTTGGCTCAAGAGACCCAGTACTTC; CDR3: CATRGLAQETQYF
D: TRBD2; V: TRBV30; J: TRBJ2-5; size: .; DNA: TGTGCCTGGAGTAGTAGCGGGGGAGTGCAGTACTTC; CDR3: CAWSSSGGVQYF
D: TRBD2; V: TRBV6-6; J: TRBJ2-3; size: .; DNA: TGTGCCAGCAGTTACTCCGCGGGACTAGCATTAGATACGCAGTATTTT; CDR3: CASSYSAGLALDTQYF
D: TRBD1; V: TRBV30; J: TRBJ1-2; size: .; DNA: TGTGCCTGGAGCTTGTTTGGGATTTGGGGACAGGGGGACCGCAACTATGGCTACACCTTC; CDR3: CAWSLFGIWGQGDRNYGYTF
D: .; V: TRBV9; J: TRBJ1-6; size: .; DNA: TGTGCCAGCAGGAGGACAGATACCAATTCACCCCTCCACTTT; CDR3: CASRRTDTNSPLHF
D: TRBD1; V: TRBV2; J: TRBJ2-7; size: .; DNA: TGTGCCAGCAGTGTGGCGACAGGGGAGAACTCCTACGAGCAGTACTTC; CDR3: CASSVATGENSYEQYF
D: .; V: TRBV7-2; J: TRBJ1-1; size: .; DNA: TGTGCCAGCAGCTTCGTGAATCAGCGGGAAGCTTTCTTT; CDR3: CASSFVNQREAFF
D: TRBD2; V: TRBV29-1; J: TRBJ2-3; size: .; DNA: TGCAGCGTTGAACAGCGGGGGACCACAGATACGCAGTATTTT; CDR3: CSVEQRGTTDTQYF
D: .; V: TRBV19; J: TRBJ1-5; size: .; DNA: TGTGCCAGTAGTTTGTGGGCCGCAGTCAATCAGCCCCAGCATTTT; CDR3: CASSLWAAVNQPQHF
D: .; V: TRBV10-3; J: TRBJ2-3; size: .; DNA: TGTGCCATCTTTGACGGGAGACATTCAGATACGCAGTATTTT; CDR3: CAIFDGRHSDTQYF
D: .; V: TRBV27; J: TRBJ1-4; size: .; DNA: TGTGCCAGCAGTCCTAGGTTACATGAAAAACTGTTTTTT; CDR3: CASSPRLHEKLFF